One and the same sample provided the 23 T cell receptor beta chains below, sequenced in a study of blood T cell repertoires in COVID-19. The method was immunoSEQ multiplex PCR; TCRdb's version includes in-frame clones alone and lacks a portion of them. The table has about 170,000 clones, roughly 87% seen once. Sequencing was carried out using PBMCs or T cells enriched from blood (not recorded which). The source is a woman aged 45-60 years who had recovered from COVID-19.

V and J are TRBV29-1 and TRBJ2-7, with D unresolved. The CDR3 covers 14 residues. Germline assignment: CDR1 SQVTM and CDR2 ANQGSEA. The V end was cut by 4 bases, the J end by 0 bases, with 13 bases between. The CDR3 reads CSVAALEDSYEQYF. CDR3 nucleotide sequence: TGCAGCGTTGCGGCCTTAGAGGACTCCTACGAGCAGTACTTC.

The chain combines TRBV30 with TRBJ2-1; a possible D gene is TRBD2 (5 bases). The CDR3 length is 13 residues. V was pared by 6 bases and J by 1 base, with 10 bases between. The germline V gene encodes CDR1 GTSNPN and CDR2 SVGIG (reference sequence). DNA for the CDR3: TGTGCCTGCCCCGGGGTGTCCTACAATGAGCAGTTCTTC. Protein: CACPGVSYNEQFF.

V and J are TRBV6-5 and TRBJ2-7; the match to TRBD1 covers 8 bases. Unmatched junction bases numbered 7, after V lost 5 bases and J lost 1 base. CDR1 is MNHEY and CDR2 is SVGAGI in the germline V gene. CDR3 length: 15 amino acids. The DNA of the CDR3 is TGTGCCAGCAGTAAACTAGGACAGGGATCCTACGAGCAGTACTTC. Its translation is CASSKLGQGSYEQYF.

The genes are TRBV5-6 and TRBJ1-1; D is unresolved. V lost 3 bases and J lost 1, with 7 bases in between. Germline V lookup: CDR1 SGHDT, CDR2 YYEEEE. The CDR3 sequence is 13 residues long. CDR3 DNA sequence: TGTGCCAGCAGCTGGAGGAGGAACACTGAAGCTTTCTTT. As protein: CASSWRRNTEAFF.

This clone came up once. CDR3 sequence reads: CASSFLPNSETQYF. In DNA, the CDR3 is TGTGCCAGCAGTTTCCTTCCTAACTCGGAGACCCAGTACTTC. The V and J genes are TRBV6-5 and TRBJ2-5, with D unclear. CDR3 length: 14 residues. The V end lost 4 bases, the J end lost 5 bases, and 14 bases lay between the germline ends. Germline-derived CDR1 and CDR2 are MNHEY and SVGAGI.

The V call is TRBV27, the J call TRBJ2-3; TRBD2 is a possible D gene (5 bases). The CDR3 covers 12 residues. Germline V gene lookup returns CDR1 MNHEY and CDR2 SMNVEV (reference sequence). V was shortened by 8 bases and J by 2 bases, with 8 bases between the two germline ends. The CDR3 here is CASWRTTDTQYF. CDR3 DNA sequence: TGTGCCAGCTGGAGGACCACAGATACGCAGTATTTT.

Details on this clone: One end of the junction fails to match germline, which may point to a read error. This CDR3 is CTSGPGQGFYEQYF. In nucleotides, the CDR3 is TGTACTAGTGGACCGGGACAGGGGTTTTACGAGCAGTACTTC. This chain uses TRBV12-5 with TRBJ2-7; 10 positions match TRBD1. Per the germline V gene, CDR1 is LGHNT and CDR2 is FRNRAP. The CDR3 loop spans 14 amino acids.

This clone was recorded a few times. This sequence joins TRBV5-1 and TRBJ1-5; D unclear. CDR1 and CDR2 from the germline V gene are SGHRS and YFSETQ. V dropped 4 bases and J dropped 3 bases, with 14 bases sitting between them. This CDR3 is built from 15 residues. In DNA form, the CDR3 reads TGCGCCAGCAGCCAAGATCCGGTTACCAATCAGCCCCAGCATTTT. Encoded protein: CASSQDPVTNQPQHF.

This clone was recorded once. The chain recombines TRBV5-1 with TRBJ1-2, with 10 positions matching TRBD1. The V segment lost 3 bases and the J segment 4 bases; nucleotides outside the gene matches: 6. The CDR3 totals 15 residues. Germline lookup yields CDR1 SGHRS and CDR2 YFSETQ. The CDR3 here is CASSSKRTGGYGYTF. The DNA for the CDR3 is TGCGCCAGCAGCTCCAAAAGGACAGGGGGCTATGGCTACACCTTC. Supplemented by reference TRBV5-1 and TRBJ1-2, the full variable domain reads KAGVTQTPRYLIKTRGQQVTLSCSPISGHRSVSWYQQTPGQGLQFLFEYFSETQRNKGNFPGRFSGRQFSNSRSEMNVSTLELGDSALYLCASSSKRTGGYGYTFGSGTRLTVV.

Only a few counts were recorded for this clone. The rearrangement uses TRBV6-2 or TRBV6-3 and TRBJ1-2; D gene ambiguous. Trimming shortened V by 4 bases and J by 5 bases, and 8 bases separated the two germline ends. Germline CDR1 MNHEY, CDR2 SVGEGT. The CDR3 covers 12 residues. CDR3 in amino acids: CASSSAQYGYTF. As DNA, the CDR3 is TGTGCCAGCAGTTCAGCGCAATATGGCTACACCTTC.

The chain links TRBV30 to TRBJ1-5; D is possibly TRBD1 (6 bases). Germline V gene lookup returns CDR1 GTSNPN and CDR2 SVGIG (reference sequence). CDR3 size: 13 residues. Trimming took off 1 base at V and 7 bases at J, with 11 bases between the two ends. The CDR3 sequence is CAWSAGADQPQHF. The DNA for the CDR3 is TGTGCCTGGAGTGCAGGGGCCGACCAGCCCCAGCATTTT.

This clone was detected only once. The gene calls are TRBV27 and TRBJ1-1; a possible D gene is TRBD1 (5 bases). CDR3 length: 13 residues. V gave up 3 bases and J gave up 6 bases, with 11 bases separating them. CDR1 MNHEY and CDR2 SMNVEV come from the germline V gene (reference sequence). DNA for the CDR3: TGTGCCAGCAGTTTCCGGCAGGGTGCTGAAGCTTTCTTT. Translating gives CASSFRQGAEAFF.

This clone was detected a few times. The chain couples TRBV28 to TRBJ1-1, with 8 nucleotides matching TRBD1. V gave up 8 bases and J gave up 4 bases; unmatched junction bases: 9. The V gene's germline CDR1 is MDHEN and CDR2 SYDVKM. CDR3 length: 14 amino acids. The CDR3 DNA reads TGTGCCAGCTTAAGGGGGACAGGAGCCACTGAAGCTTTCTTT. This translates into CASLRGTGATEAFF.

The chain couples TRBV28 to TRBJ2-7, with TRBD1 identical over 8 bases. The ends lost 2 bases at V and 7 bases at J; junction bases unmatched: 10. The germline gives CDR1 MDHEN, CDR2 SYDVKM. This CDR3 is built from 15 residues. CDR3 protein: CASSLAGTGLGEQYF. The DNA of the CDR3 is TGTGCCAGCAGTTTAGCCGGGACAGGCCTAGGAGAGCAGTACTTC.

The V and J genes are TRBV10-1 and TRBJ1-5; perhaps TRBD1 as D (6 bases). The CDR3 extends over 18 amino acids. Germline assignment: CDR1 WNHNN and CDR2 SYGVQD (reference sequence). V lost 2 bases to trimming and J lost 7 bases, with 24 bases between them. The CDR3 sequence: CASSEGGRTVGFVQPQHF. The CDR3 coding sequence is TGCGCCAGCAGTGAGGGCGGTAGGACAGTGGGGTTTGTACAGCCCCAGCATTTT.

The chain uses TRBV20-1 and TRBJ1-6; 7 nucleotides agree with TRBD1. The CDR3 loop spans 11 amino acids. Germline lookup yields CDR1 DFQATT and CDR2 SNEGSKA (reference sequence). With 3 bases clipped from V and 18 bases from J, the junction kept 8 bases outside the gene matches. As DNA, the CDR3 is TGCAGTGCTAGCGCCGACAGGGTAAACCACTTT. Its protein is CSASADRVNHF.

This chain uses TRBV2 with TRBJ1-1; D possibly corresponds to TRBD1 (5 bases). The CDR3 is 13 residues long. Trimming shortened V by 4 bases and J by 6 bases, and 12 bases separated the two germline ends. The V gene's germline CDR1 is SNHLY and CDR2 FYNNEI. The CDR3: CASSGSGRAEAFF. CDR3 DNA sequence: TGTGCCAGCAGTGGATCAGGGAGGGCTGAAGCTTTCTTT.

The rearrangement links TRBV21-1 to TRBJ2-7; the table assigns TRBD2, which was not confirmed against the DNA. TRBV21-1 is noted as a pseudogene. The CDR3 contains 14 residues. CDR3 DNA: TGTGCCAGCAGCAAAGTTGCCTACTCCTACGAGCAGTACTTC. Translation gives CASSKVAYSYEQYF.

V and J are TRBV30 and TRBJ1-1; D gene unclear. V was pared by 2 bases and J by 2 bases, with 6 bases between. Germline CDR1 and CDR2: GTSNPN and SVGIG (reference sequence). The CDR3 is made up of 12 amino acids. CDR3: CAWSYSNTEAFF. CDR3 coding DNA: TGTGCCTGGAGTTACAGTAACACTGAAGCTTTCTTT.

The J gene is TRBJ1-1, the V gene TRBV23-1; tentative D call: TRBD1 (5 bases). TRBV23-1 is filed as an ORF, its function uncertain. The CDR3 totals 14 residues. V was trimmed by 3 bases and J by 1 base, leaving 9 bases between them. The CDR3 region is CASSHGHPNTEAFF. As DNA, the CDR3 is TGCGCCAGCAGTCATGGACACCCGAACACTGAAGCTTTCTTT.

The genes are TRBV25-1 and TRBJ2-1; TRBD2 agrees at 12 bases. The CDR3 loop spans 17 amino acids. J was trimmed by 9 bases and V by 7 bases; bases with no gene match: 16. Per the germline V gene, CDR1 is MGHDK and CDR2 is SYGVNS. The CDR3 region has the DNA TGTGCCAGCACCCCCCGAGGGCTAGCGGGAGGGCCGGGTGAGCAGTTCTTC. This gives the protein CASTPRGLAGGPGEQFF.

This chain connects TRBV5-1 to TRBJ2-6; 8 bases are a match to TRBD2. V lost 6 bases, J lost 1 base, and 12 bases stayed unmatched. CDR1 is SGHRS, CDR2 YFSETQ, per germline. The CDR3 sequence is 18 residues long. In nucleotides, the CDR3 is TGCGCCAGCACCGGGGGGGGCTCCACCGTATCTGGGGCCAACGTCCTGACTTTC. Protein: CASTGGGSTVSGANVLTF.

The table lists this clone with a few counts. The gene calls are TRBV18 and TRBJ1-5; D perhaps matches TRBD1 (6 bases). This CDR3 has 15 amino acids. V was cut by 0 bases and J by 4 bases, with 10 bases left in between. Germline CDR1 and CDR2: KGHSH and LQKENI. The CDR3 coding sequence is TGTGCCAGCTCACCACCCGGGACACTTAATCAGCCCCAGCATTTT. It specifies CASSPPGTLNQPQHF.